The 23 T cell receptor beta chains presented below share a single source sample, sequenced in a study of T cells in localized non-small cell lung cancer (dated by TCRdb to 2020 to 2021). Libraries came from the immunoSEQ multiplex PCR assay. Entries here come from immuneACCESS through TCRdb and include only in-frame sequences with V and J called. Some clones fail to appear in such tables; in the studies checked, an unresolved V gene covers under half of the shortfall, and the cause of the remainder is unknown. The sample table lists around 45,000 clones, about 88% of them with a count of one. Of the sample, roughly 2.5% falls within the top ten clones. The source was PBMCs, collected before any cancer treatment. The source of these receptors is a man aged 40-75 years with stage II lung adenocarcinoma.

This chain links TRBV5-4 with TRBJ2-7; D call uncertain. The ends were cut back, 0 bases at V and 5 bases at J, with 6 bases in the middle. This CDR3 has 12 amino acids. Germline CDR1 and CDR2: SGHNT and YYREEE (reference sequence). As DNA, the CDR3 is TGTGCCAGCAGCTTGGATGGGGACGAGCAGTACGTC. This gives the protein CASSLDGDEQYV.

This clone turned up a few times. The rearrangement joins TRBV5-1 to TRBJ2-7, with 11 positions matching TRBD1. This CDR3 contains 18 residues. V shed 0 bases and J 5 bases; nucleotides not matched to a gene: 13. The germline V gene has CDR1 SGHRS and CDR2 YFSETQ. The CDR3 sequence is CASSLASIGQGAINEQYF. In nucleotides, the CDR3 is TGCGCCAGCAGCTTGGCCTCGATAGGACAGGGGGCTATCAACGAGCAGTACTTC.

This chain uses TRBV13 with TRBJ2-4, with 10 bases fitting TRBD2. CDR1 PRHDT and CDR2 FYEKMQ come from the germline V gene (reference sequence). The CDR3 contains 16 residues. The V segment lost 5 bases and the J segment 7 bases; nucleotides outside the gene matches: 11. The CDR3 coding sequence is TGTGCCAGCAGCCCCCCTGGGGCTAGCGGGGGTAACATTCAGTACTTC. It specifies CASSPPGASGGNIQYF.

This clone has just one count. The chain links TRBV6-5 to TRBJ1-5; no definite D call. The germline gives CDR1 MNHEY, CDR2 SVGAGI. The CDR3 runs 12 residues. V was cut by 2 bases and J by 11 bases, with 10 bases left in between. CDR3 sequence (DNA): TGTGCCAGCAGTTACATGGTAGGAGCCCAGCATTTT. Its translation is CASSYMVGAQHF.

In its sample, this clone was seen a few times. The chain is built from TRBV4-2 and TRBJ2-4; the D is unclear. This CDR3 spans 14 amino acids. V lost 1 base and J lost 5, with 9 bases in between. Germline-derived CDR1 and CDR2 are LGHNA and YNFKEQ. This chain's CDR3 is CASSQVGGQNIQYF. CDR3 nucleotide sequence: TGTGCCAGCAGCCAAGTGGGCGGTCAAAACATTCAGTACTTC.

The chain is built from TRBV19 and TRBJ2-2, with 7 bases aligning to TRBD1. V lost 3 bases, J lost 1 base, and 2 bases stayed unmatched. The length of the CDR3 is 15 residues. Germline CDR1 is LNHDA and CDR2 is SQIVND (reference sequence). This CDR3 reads CASSIGTENTGELFF. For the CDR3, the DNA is TGTGCCAGTAGTATCGGGACAGAGAACACCGGGGAGCTGTTTTTT.

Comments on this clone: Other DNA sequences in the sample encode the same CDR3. As DNA, the CDR3 is TGTGCCAGCAGCGTTGGGGCTAGCTCTGGAAACACCATATATTTT. Encoded protein: CASSVGASSGNTIYF. The chain recombines TRBV9 with TRBJ1-3, with D tentatively TRBD1 (5 bases). From germline, CDR1 is SGDLS and CDR2 YYNGEE. The CDR3 is made up of 15 amino acids. The V and J ends lost 2 bases and 0 bases respectively, with 9 bases between them.

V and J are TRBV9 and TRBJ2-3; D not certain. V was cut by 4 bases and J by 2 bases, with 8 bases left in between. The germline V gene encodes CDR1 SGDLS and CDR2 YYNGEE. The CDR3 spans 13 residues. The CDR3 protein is CASSSLFTDTQYF. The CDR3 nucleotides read TGTGCCAGCAGCTCCCTATTCACAGATACGCAGTATTTT.

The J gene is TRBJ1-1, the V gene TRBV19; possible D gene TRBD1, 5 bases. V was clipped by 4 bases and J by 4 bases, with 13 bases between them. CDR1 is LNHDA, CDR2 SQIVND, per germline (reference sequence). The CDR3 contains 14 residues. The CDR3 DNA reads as TGTGCCAGTAGTACACGACAGATTGGCACTGAAGCTTTCTTT. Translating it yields CASSTRQIGTEAFF. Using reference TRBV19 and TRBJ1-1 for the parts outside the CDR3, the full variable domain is DGGITQSPKYLFRKEGQNVTLSCEQNLNHDAMYWYRQDPGQGLRLIYYSQIVNDFQKGDIAEGYSVSREKKESFPLTVTSAQKNPTAFYLCASSTRQIGTEAFFGQGTRLTVV.

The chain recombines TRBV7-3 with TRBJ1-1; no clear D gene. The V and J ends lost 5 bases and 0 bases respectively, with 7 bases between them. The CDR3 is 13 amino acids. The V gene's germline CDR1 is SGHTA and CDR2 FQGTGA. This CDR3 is CASSRTLNTEAFF. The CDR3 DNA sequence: TGTGCCAGCAGCCGGACTTTGAACACTGAAGCTTTCTTT. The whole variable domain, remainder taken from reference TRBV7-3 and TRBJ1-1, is GAGVSQTPSNKVTEKGKYVELRCDPISGHTALYWYRQSLGQGPEFLIYFQGTGAADDSGLPNDRFFAVRPEGSVSTLKIQRTERGDSAVYLCASSRTLNTEAFFGQGTRLTVV.

As DNA, the CDR3 is TGTGCCAGCAGTGAAGAAGCAGGGTTAGTGGGGTTCCAAGAGACCCAGTACTTC. Protein product: CASSEEAGLVGFQETQYF. The genes are TRBV2 and TRBJ2-5; D might be TRBD1 (5 bases). Trimming stripped 1 base from V and 1 base from J, with 19 bases between. Germline values: CDR1 SNHLY, CDR2 FYNNEI. This CDR3 is 18 amino acids long.

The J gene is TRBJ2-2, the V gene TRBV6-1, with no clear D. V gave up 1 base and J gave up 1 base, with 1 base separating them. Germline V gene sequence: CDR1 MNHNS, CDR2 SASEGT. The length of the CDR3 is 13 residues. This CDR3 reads CASSEGNTGELFF. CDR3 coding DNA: TGTGCCAGCAGTGAAGGGAACACCGGGGAGCTGTTTTTT.

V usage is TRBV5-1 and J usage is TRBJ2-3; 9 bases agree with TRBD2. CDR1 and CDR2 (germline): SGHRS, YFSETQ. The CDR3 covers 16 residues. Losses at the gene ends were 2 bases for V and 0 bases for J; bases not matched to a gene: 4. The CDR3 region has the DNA TGCGCCAGCAGCTTAGGGAGCGGGGGGAGCACAGATACGCAGTATTTT. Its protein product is CASSLGSGGSTDTQYF.

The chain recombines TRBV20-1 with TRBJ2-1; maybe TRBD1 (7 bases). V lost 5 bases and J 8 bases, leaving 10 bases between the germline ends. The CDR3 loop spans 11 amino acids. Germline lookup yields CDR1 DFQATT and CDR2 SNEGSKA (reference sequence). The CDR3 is CSAQGGYEQFF. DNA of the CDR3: TGCAGTGCTCAGGGGGGATATGAGCAGTTCTTC.

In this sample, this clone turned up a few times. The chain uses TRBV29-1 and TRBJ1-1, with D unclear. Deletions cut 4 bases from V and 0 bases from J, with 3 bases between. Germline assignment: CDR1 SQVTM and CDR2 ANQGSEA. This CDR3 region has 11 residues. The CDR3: CSVGVNTEAFF. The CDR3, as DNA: TGCAGCGTTGGAGTGAACACTGAAGCTTTCTTT.

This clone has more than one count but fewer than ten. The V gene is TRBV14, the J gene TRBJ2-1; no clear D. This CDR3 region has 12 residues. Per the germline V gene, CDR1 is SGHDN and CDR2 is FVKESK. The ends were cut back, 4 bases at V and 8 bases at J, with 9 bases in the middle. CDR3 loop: CASSPLGYEQFF. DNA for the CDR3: TGTGCCAGCAGCCCCCTGGGTTATGAGCAGTTCTTC. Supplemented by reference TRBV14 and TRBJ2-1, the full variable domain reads EAGVTQFPSHSVIEKGQTVTLRCDPISGHDNLYWYRRVMGKEIKFLLHFVKESKQDESGMPNNRFLAERTGGTYSTLKVQPAELEDSGVYFCASSPLGYEQFFGPGTRLTVL.

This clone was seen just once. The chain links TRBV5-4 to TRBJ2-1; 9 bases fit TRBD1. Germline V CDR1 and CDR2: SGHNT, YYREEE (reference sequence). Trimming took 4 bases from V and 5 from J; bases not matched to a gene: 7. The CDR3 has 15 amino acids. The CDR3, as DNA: TGTGCCAGCAGCCTCCGGGACAGGGAGGACAATGAGCAGTTCTTC. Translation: CASSLRDREDNEQFF. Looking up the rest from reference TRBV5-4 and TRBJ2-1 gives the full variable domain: ETGVTQSPTHLIKTRGQQVTLRCSSQSGHNTVSWYQQALGQGPQFIFQYYREEENGRGNFPPRFSGLQFPNYSSELNVNALELDDSALYLCASSLRDREDNEQFFGPGTRLTVL.

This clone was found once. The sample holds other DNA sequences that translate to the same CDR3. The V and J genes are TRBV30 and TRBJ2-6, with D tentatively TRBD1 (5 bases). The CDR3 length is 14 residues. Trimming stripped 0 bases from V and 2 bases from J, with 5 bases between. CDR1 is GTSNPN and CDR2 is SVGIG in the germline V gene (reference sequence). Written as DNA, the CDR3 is TGTGCCTGGAGTGTAGGGGCTGGGGCCAACGTCCTGACTTTC. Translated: CAWSVGAGANVLTF.

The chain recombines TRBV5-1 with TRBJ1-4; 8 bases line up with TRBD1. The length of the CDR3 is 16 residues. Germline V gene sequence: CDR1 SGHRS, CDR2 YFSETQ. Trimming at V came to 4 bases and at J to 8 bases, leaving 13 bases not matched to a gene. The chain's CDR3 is CASSPGQGGLREKLFF. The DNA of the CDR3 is TGCGCCAGCAGCCCCGGACAGGGTGGTTTAAGGGAAAAACTGTTTTTT.

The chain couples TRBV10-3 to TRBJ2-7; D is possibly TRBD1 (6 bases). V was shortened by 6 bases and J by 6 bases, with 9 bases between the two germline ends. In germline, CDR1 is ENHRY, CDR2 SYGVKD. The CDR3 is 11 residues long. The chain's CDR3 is CAISAGAEQYV. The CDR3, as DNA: TGTGCCATCAGCGCAGGGGCCGAGCAGTACGTC.

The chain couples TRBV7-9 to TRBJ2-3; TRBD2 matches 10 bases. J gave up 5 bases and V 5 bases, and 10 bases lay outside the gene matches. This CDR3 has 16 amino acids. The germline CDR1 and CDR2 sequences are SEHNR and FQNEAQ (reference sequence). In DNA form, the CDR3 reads TGTGCCAGCAGCCGTCCGGGACTAGCGATGGGAGATACGCAGTATTTT. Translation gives CASSRPGLAMGDTQYF.

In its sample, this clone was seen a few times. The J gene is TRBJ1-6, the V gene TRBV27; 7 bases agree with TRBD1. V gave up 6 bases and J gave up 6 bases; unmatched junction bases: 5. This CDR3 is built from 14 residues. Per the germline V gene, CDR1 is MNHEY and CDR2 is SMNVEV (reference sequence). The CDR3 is CASRPGTANSPLHF. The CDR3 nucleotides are TGTGCCAGCAGGCCTGGGACAGCTAATTCACCCCTCCACTTT.

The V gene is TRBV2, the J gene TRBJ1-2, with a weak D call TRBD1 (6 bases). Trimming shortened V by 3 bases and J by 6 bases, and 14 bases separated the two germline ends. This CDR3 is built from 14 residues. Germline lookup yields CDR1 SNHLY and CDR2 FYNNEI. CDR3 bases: TGTGCCAGCAGTGATGGCAGGGGAGGGAATGGCTACACCTTC. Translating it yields CASSDGRGGNGYTF.